The 2 T cell receptor beta chains listed next were all sequenced from one sample in a study of graft-versus-host responses after intestinal transplantation (dated by TCRdb to the early 2020s). To prepare the library, the immunoSEQ multiplex PCR assay was applied. TCRdb retrieved this table from immuneACCESS and kept in-frame rearrangements only. Not all clones are present; in checked studies, unresolved V genes account for under half, and no reason is known for the remainder. Counted in this sample were 27,000 or so clones; more than 75% of them appeared once. The leading ten clones occupy 0.7% of the sample. The time point label here, explained by the study, means: cells obtained before transplantation from donor or recipient. Their antigens remain unidentified. This specimen was unstimulated CD4+ T cells sorted from spleen or lymph node cells, taken before intestinal transplant. All receptors come from a human donor who received an intestinal transplant.

This clone has only one observation. CDR3 amino acids: CASSLRTSGSSYTDTQYF. CDR3 nucleotides: TGTGCCAGCAGCTTACGGACTAGCGGGTCATCTTACACAGATACGCAGTATTTT. The chain carries TRBV7-3 and TRBJ2-3, with 11 nucleotides matching TRBD2. Germline V gene data show CDR1 as SGHTA and CDR2 as FQGTGA. The V gene end was trimmed by 2 bases and the J gene end by 2 bases; junction bases not matched to a gene: 9. This CDR3 is 18 amino acids long.

This chain connects TRBV6-1 to TRBJ2-1, with TRBD2 matching 9 bases. This CDR3 has 14 residues. V was clipped by 4 bases and J by 7 bases; unmatched bases: 5. Germline V gives CDR1 MNHNS, CDR2 SASEGT. CDR3 loop: CASSVSGGSNEQFF. CDR3 DNA: TGTGCCAGCAGTGTAAGCGGGGGGTCGAATGAGCAGTTCTTC.